The 3 T cell receptor beta chains listed next were all sequenced from one sample in a study of spatial heterogeneity in lung cancer. TCRdb reprocessed the 5' RACE reads with MiXCR, giving one entry per CDR3 protein. The sample lists approximately 26,000 distinct CDR3 sequences, approximately 10% occurring once. Antigens of these TCRs are unknown. The study's findings and limits: For expanded intratumoral alpha and beta TCRs, counts tracked tumor mutation counts.

Time point given: sample taken at primary tumor resection. The sample was lung tumor tissue, taken at surgery. Every receptor here comes from a male donor with early-stage non-small cell lung cancer.

This clonotype was seen many times. The chain couples TRBV5-1 to TRBJ2-1; D is possibly TRBD1 or TRBD2 (5 bases each). In germline, CDR1 is SGHRS, CDR2 YFSETQ. Trimming pared 0 bases from V and 4 bases from J, leaving 8 bases between. This CDR3 comprises 14 residues. The CDR3 DNA follows: TGCGCCAGCAGCTTGGGGGACGGATACAATGAGCAGTTCTTC. Its translation is CASSLGDGYNEQFF. Drawing the rest from reference TRBV5-1 and TRBJ2-1, the complete variable domain is KAGVTQTPRYLIKTRGQQVTLSCSPISGHRSVSWYQQTPGQGLQFLFEYFSETQRNKGNFPGRFSGRQFSNSRSEMNVSTLELGDSALYLCASSLGDGYNEQFFGPGTRLTVL.

This clonotype counts as medium-sized. The CDR3 sequence is CASLGGVGYGYTF. The CDR3 DNA sequence: TGTGCCTCTCTCGGTGGAGTAGGCTATGGCTACACCTTC. The rearrangement links TRBV28 to TRBJ1-2; no definite D call. Germline V gives CDR1 MDHEN, CDR2 SYDVKM. CDR3 length equals 13 residues. The V end lost 11 bases, the J end lost 4 bases, and 17 bases lay between the germline ends.

This clonotype was recorded many times. The CDR3: CASSIDGVTYEQYF. The CDR3 region has the DNA TGTGCCAGTAGTATTGACGGGGTAACCTACGAGCAGTACTTC. The genes are TRBV19 and TRBJ2-7; perhaps TRBD2 as D (5 bases). The germline V and J ends were trimmed by 3 bases and 2 bases, with 11 bases remaining between them. This CDR3 is built from 14 residues. Germline V gene data show CDR1 as LNHDA and CDR2 as SQIVND (reference sequence).